Below are 30 T cell receptor beta chains sequenced from a single sample in a study of blood T cell repertoires in COVID-19. Sequencing was performed with immunoSEQ multiplex PCR; in TCRdb, only in-frame clones are kept and a portion is missing. The sample has 200,000 to 300,000 clones; 80% to 95% are singletons. Specimen: peripheral blood. Receptors originate from a man aged 30-40 years with COVID-19, enrolled during active disease.

The chain recombines TRBV10-3 with TRBJ1-6; D ambiguous. Trimming took 4 bases from V and 0 from J, leaving 13 bases between them. This CDR3 has 17 amino acids. Germline CDR1 reads ENHRY; CDR2 reads SYGVKD. CDR3 sequence: CAISGWTGSSYNSPLHF. The CDR3 DNA follows: TGTGCCATCAGTGGGTGGACTGGGAGCTCCTATAATTCACCCCTCCACTTT.

CDR3 bases: TGTGCCACCAACGCCGGGACAGGGAACACCGGGGAGCTGTTTTTT. This sequence encodes CATNAGTGNTGELFF. This chain uses TRBV15 with TRBJ2-2; the match to TRBD1 covers 8 bases. The CDR3 loop spans 15 amino acids. Germline V lookup: CDR1 LNHNV, CDR2 YYDKDF (reference sequence). The V gene end was trimmed by 7 bases and the J gene end by 1 base; junction bases not matched to a gene: 5.

This clone was picked up one time. The chain carries TRBV5-1 and TRBJ1-5; maybe TRBD1 (5 bases). The ends were cut back, 1 base at V and 1 base at J, with 9 bases in the middle. Germline CDR1 is SGHRS and CDR2 is YFSETQ. This CDR3 has 15 residues. As DNA, the CDR3 is TGCGCCAGCAGCTTGCAGGGATCGAGCAATCAGCCCCAGCATTTT. Translated, it gives CASSLQGSSNQPQHF.

J is TRBJ2-1 and V is TRBV19; 16 positions match TRBD2. Trimming took 5 bases from V and 6 from J; bases not matched to a gene: 7. The CDR3 runs 17 residues. Per the germline V gene, CDR1 is LNHDA and CDR2 is SQIVND (reference sequence). CDR3 in amino acids: CASSPGLAGGPGNEQFF. CDR3 coding DNA: TGTGCCAGTAGTCCGGGACTAGCGGGGGGGCCTGGCAATGAGCAGTTCTTC.

The rearrangement uses TRBV5-1 and TRBJ2-2, with unresolved D. Germline V gene lookup returns CDR1 SGHRS and CDR2 YFSETQ. The CDR3 covers 15 residues. V lost 0 bases and J lost 3, with 9 bases in between. The CDR3 nucleotides read TGCGCCAGCAGCTTGGCCCCCGGAGACACCGGGGAGCTGTTTTTT. This sequence encodes CASSLAPGDTGELFF.

The chain combines TRBV19 with TRBJ1-2, with D tentatively TRBD1 (6 bases). This CDR3 has 12 residues. Per the germline V gene, CDR1 is LNHDA and CDR2 is SQIVND (reference sequence). Trimming removed 9 bases from V and 3 bases from J, with 11 bases in between. In DNA form, the CDR3 reads TGTGCCAGCCAGACAGGCTACTATGGCTACACCTTC. Translated: CASQTGYYGYTF.

The chain employs TRBV5-1 and TRBJ2-3; TRBD1 aligns across 8 bases. The CDR3 loop spans 15 amino acids. Germline V lookup: CDR1 SGHRS, CDR2 YFSETQ. J was trimmed by 4 bases and V by 0 bases; bases with no gene match: 4. CDR3 loop: CASSLGTGWPDTQYF. The CDR3 bases are TGCGCCAGCAGCTTGGGGACAGGGTGGCCAGATACGCAGTATTTT.

The CDR3 region is CASTPATGDYGYTF. CDR3 sequence (DNA): TGTGCCAGCACCCCAGCGACAGGGGACTATGGCTACACCTTC. The V gene is TRBV5-4, the J gene TRBJ1-2, with 8 nucleotides matching TRBD1. V lost 6 bases, J lost 3 bases, and 7 bases stayed unmatched. This CDR3 has 14 amino acids. The germline V gene encodes CDR1 SGHNT and CDR2 YYREEE (reference sequence).

This chain connects TRBV11-2 to TRBJ1-6; D perhaps matches TRBD1 (6 bases). The V end lost 6 bases, the J end lost 7 bases, and 19 bases lay between the germline ends. The CDR3 runs 16 residues. Germline CDR1 reads SGHAT; CDR2 reads FQNNGV. The CDR3 protein is CASRPMGGLGNSPLHF. For the CDR3, the DNA is TGTGCCAGCAGGCCAATGGGGGGGCTCGGAAATTCACCCCTCCACTTT.

As DNA, the CDR3 is TGCGCCAGCAAAACCGACAGGGGAGGTTTAGACGAAAAACTGTTTTTT. This sequence encodes CASKTDRGGLDEKLFF. J is TRBJ1-4 and V is TRBV5-1; 8 nucleotides agree with TRBD1. The CDR3 loop spans 16 amino acids. V was clipped by 6 bases and J by 8 bases; unmatched bases: 15. The germline V gene has CDR1 SGHRS and CDR2 YFSETQ.

The V gene is TRBV7-9, the J gene TRBJ2-7; unclear D gene. The CDR3 contains 14 residues. The ends were cut back, 5 bases at V and 0 bases at J, with 11 bases in the middle. In germline, CDR1 is SEHNR, CDR2 FQNEAQ (reference sequence). The CDR3 coding sequence is TGTGCCAGCAGCCGAACAGAGATCTCCTACGAGCAGTACTTC. As protein: CASSRTEISYEQYF. The variable domain in full, completed from reference TRBV7-9 and TRBJ2-7, reads DTGVSQNPRHKITKRGQNVTFRCDPISEHNRLYWYRQTLGQGPEFLTYFQNEAQLEKSRLLSDRFSAERPKGSFSTLEIQRTEQGDSAMYLCASSRTEISYEQYFGPGTRLTVT.

This clone appeared once. The gene calls are TRBV9 and TRBJ2-1, with 8 nucleotides matching TRBD2. The CDR3 consists of 16 residues. Per the germline V gene, CDR1 is SGDLS and CDR2 is YYNGEE. V lost 3 bases, J lost 7 bases, and 12 bases stayed unmatched. The CDR3 DNA reads TGTGCCAGCAGCGGCGGAGCTAATACGGGAGGGAATGAGCAGTTCTTC. It yields the protein CASSGGANTGGNEQFF.

The CDR3 DNA reads as TGCGCCAGCAGCTTGGCCGGGACACTTTACAATGAGCAGTTCTTC. It yields the protein CASSLAGTLYNEQFF. The rearrangement uses TRBV5-1 and TRBJ2-1; a possible D gene is TRBD1 (6 bases). CDR1 is SGHRS and CDR2 is YFSETQ in the germline V gene. V shed 0 bases and J shed 4 bases, with 11 bases lying between them. This CDR3 comprises 15 residues. Filled out from reference TRBV5-1 and TRBJ2-1, the complete variable domain reads KAGVTQTPRYLIKTRGQQVTLSCSPISGHRSVSWYQQTPGQGLQFLFEYFSETQRNKGNFPGRFSGRQFSNSRSEMNVSTLELGDSALYLCASSLAGTLYNEQFFGPGTRLTVL.

The chain uses TRBV19 and TRBJ1-3, with 8 bases matching TRBD1. CDR3 length: 15 residues. V dropped 4 bases and J dropped 3; count of bases not matched to a gene: 5. Looked up from germline, CDR1 is LNHDA and CDR2 is SQIVND (reference sequence). CDR3 in DNA: TGTGCCAGTAGTACCACAGGGGGATTTGGAAACACCATATATTTT. Translated: CASSTTGGFGNTIYF. The full variable domain, rest sourced from reference TRBV19 and TRBJ1-3, is DGGITQSPKYLFRKEGQNVTLSCEQNLNHDAMYWYRQDPGQGLRLIYYSQIVNDFQKGDIAEGYSVSREKKESFPLTVTSAQKNPTAFYLCASSTTGGFGNTIYFGEGSWLTVV.

This chain uses TRBV5-1 with TRBJ1-1; D possibly corresponds to TRBD1 (6 bases). The germline V and J ends were trimmed by 4 bases and 4 bases, with 17 bases remaining between them. The CDR3 is 15 amino acids. The germline CDR1 and CDR2 sequences are SGHRS and YFSETQ. The CDR3 sequence is CASSDQLTGFTEAFF. CDR3 DNA sequence: TGCGCCAGCAGCGATCAACTGACAGGATTCACTGAAGCTTTCTTT. Full variable domain (remainder filled in from reference TRBV5-1 and TRBJ1-1): KAGVTQTPRYLIKTRGQQVTLSCSPISGHRSVSWYQQTPGQGLQFLFEYFSETQRNKGNFPGRFSGRQFSNSRSEMNVSTLELGDSALYLCASSDQLTGFTEAFFGQGTRLTVV.

The CDR3 reads CASSLMQGTNEQYF. Written as DNA, the CDR3 is TGTGCCAGCAGCTTGATGCAGGGGACTAACGAGCAGTACTTC. The rearrangement uses TRBV5-4 and TRBJ2-7, with D possibly being TRBD2 (7 bases). CDR3 length equals 14 residues. The germline V gene encodes CDR1 SGHNT and CDR2 YYREEE (reference sequence). V gave up 1 base and J gave up 5 bases, with 13 bases separating them.

The V call is TRBV7-6, the J call TRBJ1-6, with D possibly matching TRBD1 (5 bases). This CDR3 is 14 amino acids long. The germline V gene encodes CDR1 SGHVS and CDR2 FNYEAQ. Deletions cut 5 bases from V and 6 bases from J, with 11 bases between. The DNA of the CDR3 is TGTGCCAGCAGCCCCCAGGGAATTAATTCACCCCTCCACTTT. Its translation is CASSPQGINSPLHF.

The chain links TRBV12-5 to TRBJ2-2; 11 bases agree with TRBD1. CDR3 length: 15 amino acids. Germline lookup yields CDR1 LGHNT and CDR2 FRNRAP. V trimming: 3 bases; J trimming: 6 bases; junction bases outside the gene matches: 3. This chain's CDR3 is CASGLRGQGAGELFF. CDR3 in DNA: TGTGCTAGTGGTTTAAGGGGACAGGGGGCCGGGGAGCTGTTTTTT.

The chain is built from TRBV3-1 (or the pseudogene TRBV3-2) and TRBJ1-2, with TRBD1 as a possible D gene (6 bases). This CDR3 is built from 15 residues. V dropped 4 bases and J dropped 4 bases, with 16 bases sitting between them. Germline values: CDR1 LGHDT, CDR2 YNNKEL (reference sequence). The CDR3 reads CASSRGHLRPYGYTF. CDR3 nucleotide sequence: TGTGCCAGCAGCCGGGGACACCTTCGGCCCTATGGCTACACCTTC.

V and J are TRBV18 and TRBJ1-1; D gene unclear. The CDR3 contains 14 residues. Germline loops: CDR1 KGHSH, CDR2 LQKENI. V lost 3 bases and J 0 bases, leaving 8 bases between the germline ends. In DNA form, the CDR3 reads TGTGCCAGCTCACCGGGCCTGATGAACACTGAAGCTTTCTTT. It codes for CASSPGLMNTEAFF.

The genes are TRBV18 and TRBJ1-2; D is uncertain. The V end was cut by 5 bases, the J end by 2 bases, with 12 bases between. The CDR3 is made up of 14 amino acids. Germline CDR1 KGHSH, CDR2 LQKENI. The CDR3 region is CASSTPGGNYGYTF. The CDR3 DNA is TGTGCCAGCTCAACCCCCGGAGGGAACTATGGCTACACCTTC.

The chain has TRBV5-5 and TRBJ2-5; D is possibly TRBD2 (6 bases). CDR1 is SGHKS and CDR2 is YYEKEE in the germline V gene (reference sequence). The CDR3 extends over 15 amino acids. Deletions cut 3 bases from V and 4 bases from J, with 16 bases between. CDR3: CASSSRGGAGETQYF. CDR3 in DNA: TGTGCCAGCAGCTCCCGGGGCGGGGCTGGAGAGACCCAGTACTTC.

J is TRBJ2-2 and V is TRBV5-1, with a possible D match to TRBD1 (5 bases). V lost 1 base, J lost 0 bases, and 16 bases lay in between. The CDR3 loop spans 18 amino acids. Germline lookup yields CDR1 SGHRS and CDR2 YFSETQ. As DNA, the CDR3 is TGCGCCAGCAGCTTGAGAGGATGGGGCAGGGCGAACACCGGGGAGCTGTTTTTT. As protein: CASSLRGWGRANTGELFF.

The J gene is TRBJ1-3, the V gene TRBV7-6; 7 positions agree with TRBD1. Germline CDR1 is SGHVS and CDR2 is FNYEAQ. With 6 bases clipped from V and 1 base from J, the junction kept 3 bases outside the gene matches. CDR3 size: 14 residues. CDR3 sequence reads: CASSLTGSGNTIYF. CDR3 coding DNA: TGTGCCAGCAGTCTGACAGGGTCTGGAAACACCATATATTTT.

J is TRBJ2-2 and V is TRBV4-2; a possible D gene is TRBD2 (5 bases). The CDR3 has 17 amino acids. Per germline, CDR1 LGHNA and CDR2 YNFKEQ. The germline V and J ends were trimmed by 0 bases and 3 bases, with 14 bases remaining between them. The DNA for the CDR3 is TGTGCCAGCAGCCAAGATAAAGGAATCGGGGACACCGGGGAGCTGTTTTTT. Amino acid sequence: CASSQDKGIGDTGELFF.

In this sample, this clone turned up once. The CDR3 sequence is CASSFGGLVVGTDTQYF. CDR3 DNA: TGTGCCAGCAGCTTCGGGGGACTCGTCGTAGGGACAGATACGCAGTATTTT. The chain has TRBV5-6 and TRBJ2-3; D may be TRBD2 (6 bases). Trimming pared 2 bases from V and 3 bases from J, leaving 19 bases between. This CDR3 is built from 17 residues. Germline V gives CDR1 SGHDT, CDR2 YYEEEE.

The CDR3 DNA sequence: TGTGCCAGCAGAAGGACAAGGAACACTGAAGCTTTCTTT. Amino acids: CASRRTRNTEAFF. This chain joins TRBV2 and TRBJ1-1, with D tentatively TRBD1 (5 bases). There are 13 residues in the CDR3. V gave up 6 bases and J gave up 1 base, with 9 bases separating them. CDR1 is SNHLY, CDR2 FYNNEI, per germline.

The rearrangement links TRBV7-9 to TRBJ2-3; D is possibly TRBD2 (6 bases). V gave up 1 base and J gave up 2 bases, with 13 bases separating them. From germline, CDR1 is SEHNR and CDR2 FQNEAQ (reference sequence). This CDR3 spans 16 amino acids. The CDR3 DNA follows: TGTGCCAGCAGCTTAGATACCGGGGGACCCACAGATACGCAGTATTTT. Encoded protein: CASSLDTGGPTDTQYF.

This chain links TRBV14 with TRBJ2-7; no definite D call. Per germline, CDR1 SGHDN and CDR2 FVKESK. The V gene lost 2 bases and the J gene lost 2 bases, with 10 bases spanning the gap. The CDR3 contains 14 residues. The CDR3 nucleotides read TGTGCCAGCAGCCAATTTCAGGTTACCTACGAGCAGTACTTC. Residues: CASSQFQVTYEQYF.

The chain is built from TRBV6-6 and TRBJ1-1; tentatively, D is TRBD1 (5 bases). Germline CDR1 reads MNHNY; CDR2 reads SVGAGI (reference sequence). The CDR3 spans 13 residues. V lost 7 bases to trimming and J lost 4 bases, with 13 bases between them. CDR3 in amino acids: CASTGKRGTEAFF. The CDR3 bases are TGTGCCAGCACAGGGAAGCGGGGCACTGAAGCTTTCTTT.